Listed here is a single T cell receptor beta chain. Its antigen is unidentified. This record belongs to a study of vaccination and CD4 T cells after COVID-19. The Oncomine TCR Beta short-read assay was applied to DNA of cultured CD4+ T cells. TCRdb used MiXCR to reprocess the PCR reads, holding one entry per CDR3 protein. The sample has approximately 13,000 distinct CDR3 sequences; around 42% are singletons. Specified treatment: approximately 9-day PBMC culture with coronavirus spike peptide pools or control peptides (ViraFEST assay). Replacement of half the medium with fresh IL-2 medium took place on days 3 and 7. CDR3 length equals 15 residues. CDR1 and CDR2 (germline): SNHLY, FYNNEI. Trimming left V 1 base short and J 4 bases short, with 13 bases between.

The sequencing here drew on CD4+ T cells from blood, cultured in vitro, taken before SARS-CoV-2 vaccination. This receptor was obtained from a human donor who had recovered from COVID-19. The rearrangement uses TRBV2 and TRBJ1-1; tentatively, D is TRBD1 (6 bases). The CDR3 loop is CASSEEDRKFTEAFF. The CDR3 DNA is TGTGCCAGCAGTGAAGAGGACAGAAAGTTCACTGAAGCTTTCTTT. Full variable domain (outside the CDR3, taken from reference TRBV2 and TRBJ1-1): EPEVTQTPSHQVTQMGQEVILRCVPISNHLYFYWYRQILGQKVEFLVSFYNNEISEKSEIFDDQFSVERPDGSNFTLKIRSTKLEDSAMYFCASSEEDRKFTEAFFGQGTRLTVV.